These T cell receptor beta chains were read from a single sample in a study of T cells in Graves' hyperthyroidism and ophthalmopathy. TCRdb analysed the multiplex PCR reads with MiXCR anew, one entry per CDR3 protein. The data show 690,000 or so distinct CDR3 sequences, around a sixth seen once. Material: blood. These TCRs come from a woman aged 50 to 60 with Graves' hyperthyroidism that later progressed to Graves' ophthalmopathy. Both conserved end residues are part of each CDR3. A D gene is named only where the DNA matches it firmly. Clone size, where shown, is once, few, many, or a class for clones that have expanded.

CDR3nt	CDR3aa	v_gene	abundance	len	j_gene	d_gene
TGTGCCAGCAGCTTTGGACACGACCTCTACGAGCAGCACTTC	CASSFGHDLYEQHF	TRBV7-8	few	14	TRBJ2-7	NA
TGCAGTGCTAGAGTGGGCCCCGGGGAGCTGTTTTTT	CSARVGPGELFF	TRBV20-1	NA	12	TRBJ2-2	NA
TGCGCCAGCAGTGAGTCTCTGGAACTCGGTACTGAAGCTTTCTTT	CASSESLELGTEAFF	TRBV10-1	NA	15	TRBJ1-1	NA
TGTGCCAGTAGCACCGGCAATGAAGCTTTCTTT	CASSTGNEAFF	TRBV19	few	11	TRBJ1-1	NA
TGTGCCAGCAGCCAAGCCCCTAGCTCTGGAAACACCATATATTTT	CASSQAPSSGNTIYF	TRBV3-1	NA	15	TRBJ1-3	NA
TGTGCCAGCAGTCGAAGGAGGGAGGGAGATACGCAGTATTTT	CASSRRREGDTQYF	TRBV12-3/TRBV12-4	NA	14	TRBJ2-3	TRBD2
TGTGCCAGCAATTTAGGCCCGACGCGGGGCTACACCTTC	CASNLGPTRGYTF	TRBV6-9	NA	13	TRBJ1-2	NA
TGTGCCAGCAGCCAAGCCCCATCCCCGGCGACTGAAGCTTTCTTT	CASSQAPSPATEAFF	TRBV3-1	many	15	TRBJ1-1	NA
TGCAGTGCTGCGGGACCGAACACCGGGGAGCTGTTTTTT	CSAAGPNTGELFF	TRBV20-1	NA	13	TRBJ2-2	NA
TGTGCCAGCTCACCGGTCGGACAGATCACAGATACGCAGTATTTT	CASSPVGQITDTQYF	TRBV18	many	15	TRBJ2-3	NA
TGTGCCAGCAGTTCCCCTGACGGCTACGAGCAGTACTTC	CASSSPDGYEQYF	TRBV27	NA	13	TRBJ2-7	NA
TGTGCCAGCAGTGACACCTCAGGGAGGAGAAACACCATATATTTT	CASSDTSGRRNTIYF	TRBV2	many	15	TRBJ1-3	NA
TGTGCCAGCAGCTTCCGGACAGGGGGCGCGGAGACCCAGTACTTC	CASSFRTGGAETQYF	TRBV9	few	15	TRBJ2-5	TRBD1
TGTGCCTGGAGTTTACAGGGGTCTGGCTACACCTTC	CAWSLQGSGYTF	TRBV30	many	12	TRBJ1-2	TRBD1
TGTGCCAGCAGTTACTGGGACAGGGCTTATAGCAATCAGCCCCAGCATTTT	CASSYWDRAYSNQPQHF	TRBV6-9	NA	17	TRBJ1-5	TRBD1
TGTGCCAGTAGTATATTAAGCGGGGGGCGAAATGAGCAGTTCTTC	CASSILSGGRNEQFF	TRBV19	NA	15	TRBJ2-1	TRBD2
TGTGCCAGCAGTGGGGGCGGAGGGGGCTTAGTCGATGGCTACACCTTC	CASSGGGGGLVDGYTF	TRBV2	many	16	TRBJ1-2	TRBD1
TGTGCCAGCAGCCAGACAGGAGACAGGGCTCGCAATCAGCCCCAGCATTTT	CASSQTGDRARNQPQHF	TRBV7-9	few	17	TRBJ1-5	TRBD1
TGTGCCAGCAGCCAAGCGGCTACGATTGGAAACACCATATATTTT	CASSQAATIGNTIYF	TRBV3-1	many	15	TRBJ1-3	NA
TGTGCCAGCAGTGCCCGACAGGACGCAGGTGGCTACACCTTC	CASSARQDAGGYTF	TRBV2	many	14	TRBJ1-2	NA
TGTGCCAGCAGCCATCGACAGGGCATCTCCTACGAGCAGTACTTC	CASSHRQGISYEQYF	TRBV11-2	NA	15	TRBJ2-7	TRBD1
TGCAGTGCTCAGGGGAGGGCTAATGAAAAACTGTTTTTT	CSAQGRANEKLFF	TRBV20-1	many	13	TRBJ1-4	NA
TGTGCCAGCAGCTCGCACCCCCCCGGGTATGGTGAAGCTTTCTTT	CASSSHPPGYGEAFF	TRBV7-8	once	15	TRBJ1-1	NA
TGTGCCTCCAATGGACAGGGCACAGATACGCAGTATTTT	CASNGQGTDTQYF	TRBV10-3	NA	13	TRBJ2-3	TRBD1
TGTGCCAGCAGATCAGGAACAGGGTTTGGAAACACCATATATTTT	CASRSGTGFGNTIYF	TRBV6-1	NA	15	TRBJ1-3	NA
TGCGCCAGCAGACCGGGACTAGCGTCCTACAATGAGCAGTTCTTC	CASRPGLASYNEQFF	TRBV4-1	few	15	TRBJ2-1	TRBD2
TGTGCCAGCAGTTTATTCACCGGGGACCCCTACAATGAGCAGTTCTTC	CASSLFTGDPYNEQFF	TRBV27	NA	16	TRBJ2-1	NA
TGTGCCAGTAGAAGCCGGGACAGGGAGGGCTCTAGCTCTGAAGCTTTCTTT	CASRSRDREGSSSEAFF	TRBV19	NA	17	TRBJ1-1	TRBD1
TGTGCCAGCAGTGAACTCAGAGGGCACCAAGAGACCCAGTACTTC	CASSELRGHQETQYF	TRBV2	many	15	TRBJ2-5	NA
TGTGCCAGCAGGTCGGCGATGGGGGCGCAGAGTGAAGCTTTCTTT	CASRSAMGAQSEAFF	TRBV6-1	few	15	TRBJ1-1	NA
TGTGCCAGCAGCCCGCTATTTTCGGCGGGGGGGGAGCTGTTTTTT	CASSPLFSAGGELFF	TRBV3-1	NA	15	TRBJ2-2	NA
TGCAGTGCTTGGGGGGAGGCAGGGGGCGCCTCTGAAGCTTTCTTT	CSAWGEAGGASEAFF	TRBV20-1	once	15	TRBJ1-1	TRBD1
TGTGCCAGGCAGGGTGCAACTAATGAAAAACTGTTTTTT	CARQGATNEKLFF	TRBV2	many	13	TRBJ1-4	NA
TGTGCCAGCAGCTTAGTGGATAATTCACCCCTCCACTTT	CASSLVDNSPLHF	TRBV7-9	NA	13	TRBJ1-6	NA
TGTGCCAGCAGCCAAAGTAGCGGGGGGGGTAGCACAGATACGCAGTATTTT	CASSQSSGGGSTDTQYF	TRBV3-1	NA	17	TRBJ2-3	TRBD2
TGTGCCAGCACGGGACAGGGGGGCAATCAGCCCCAGCATTTT	CASTGQGGNQPQHF	TRBV7-9	NA	14	TRBJ1-5	TRBD1
TGTGCCATCAGTGAGTACGCGCCGGGTGTCTCCTACAATGAGCAGTTCTTC	CAISEYAPGVSYNEQFF	TRBV10-3	many	17	TRBJ2-1	NA
TGTGCCAGCAGACCAACAGCTAACTATGGCTACACCTTC	CASRPTANYGYTF	TRBV6-2/TRBV6-3	few	13	TRBJ1-2	NA
TGCAGTGCTCCACCCGTCTCGGGACAGGCGACCGGGGAGCTGTTTTTT	CSAPPVSGQATGELFF	TRBV20-1	many	16	TRBJ2-2	TRBD1
TGCGCCAGCACCCCGGACAGGGGAGGGGATACGCAGTATTTT	CASTPDRGGDTQYF	TRBV5-1	NA	14	TRBJ2-3	TRBD1
TGTGCCAGCAGTTCCCCGCGGGGACTAGCGGGAGTAAGCTCCTACAATGAGCAGTTCTTC	CASSSPRGLAGVSSYNEQFF	TRBV27	many	20	TRBJ2-1	TRBD2
TGCAGTGCCACCCGGACGGGAGGGTCTCAGCCCCAGCATTTT	CSATRTGGSQPQHF	TRBV20-1	NA	14	TRBJ1-5	NA
TGCAGTGCTCCCCGGGACCTCGGGGGCTACACCTTC	CSAPRDLGGYTF	TRBV20-1	many	12	TRBJ1-2	NA
TGTGCCAGCAGCCGCGCCGGGGGGGCGATAGGGAACACTGAAGCTTTCTTT	CASSRAGGAIGNTEAFF	TRBV5-8	few	17	TRBJ1-1	NA
TGTGCCAGCAGTTACGGGGACCGTCTGGCGGACTATGGCTACACCTTC	CASSYGDRLADYGYTF	TRBV6-5	few	16	TRBJ1-2	NA